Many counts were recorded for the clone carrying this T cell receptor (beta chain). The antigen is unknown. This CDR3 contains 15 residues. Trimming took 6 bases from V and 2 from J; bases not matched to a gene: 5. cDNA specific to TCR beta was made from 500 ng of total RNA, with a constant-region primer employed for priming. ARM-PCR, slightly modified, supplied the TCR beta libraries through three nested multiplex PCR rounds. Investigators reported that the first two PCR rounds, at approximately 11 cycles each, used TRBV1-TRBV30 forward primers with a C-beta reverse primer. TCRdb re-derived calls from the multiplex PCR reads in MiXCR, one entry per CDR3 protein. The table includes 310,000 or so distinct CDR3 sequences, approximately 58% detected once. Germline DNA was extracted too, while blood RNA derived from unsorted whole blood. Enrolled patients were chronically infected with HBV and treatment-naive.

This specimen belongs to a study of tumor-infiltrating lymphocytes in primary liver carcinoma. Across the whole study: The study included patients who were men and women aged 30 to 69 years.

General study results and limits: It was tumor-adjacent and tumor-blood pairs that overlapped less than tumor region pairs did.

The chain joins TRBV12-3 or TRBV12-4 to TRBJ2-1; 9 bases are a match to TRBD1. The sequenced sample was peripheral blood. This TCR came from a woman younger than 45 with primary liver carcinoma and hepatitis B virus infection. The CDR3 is CASSPTGGAYNEQFF. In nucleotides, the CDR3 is TGTGCCAGCAGCCCGACAGGGGGTGCCTACAATGAGCAGTTCTTC.